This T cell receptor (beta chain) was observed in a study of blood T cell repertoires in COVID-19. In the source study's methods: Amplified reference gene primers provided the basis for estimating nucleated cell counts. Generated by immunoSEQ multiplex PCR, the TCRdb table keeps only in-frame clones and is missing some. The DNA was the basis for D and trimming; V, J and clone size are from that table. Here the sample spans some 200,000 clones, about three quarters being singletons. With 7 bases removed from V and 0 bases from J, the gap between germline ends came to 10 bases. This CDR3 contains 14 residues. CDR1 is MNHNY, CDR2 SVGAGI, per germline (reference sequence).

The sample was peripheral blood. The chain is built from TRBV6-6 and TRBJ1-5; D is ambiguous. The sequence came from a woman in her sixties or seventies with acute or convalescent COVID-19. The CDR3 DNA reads TGTGCCAGCACCAGAATTCATAGCAATCAGCCCCAGCATTTT. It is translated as CASTRIHSNQPQHF.